A selection of T cell receptor beta chains follows, all from one sample in a study of blood T cell repertoires in COVID-19. Sequencing used immunoSEQ multiplex PCR; TCRdb keeps in-frame clones, though not all of them. The profile shows more than 40,000 clones, roughly 80% of them singletons. The sample comprised peripheral blood. The source of these receptors is a human donor with acute or convalescent COVID-19. The donor label of this sample is uncertain. Each CDR3 is given with its conserved first and last residue. D genes are given only for firm matches. Rows give clone size only sometimes, using once, few, many, or a class for an expanded clone.

CDR3aa	CDR3nt	d_gene	v_gene	j_gene	abundance
CASSSAEQGNYGYTF	TGTGCCAGCAGCTCCGCCGAGCAGGGTAACTATGGCTACACCTTC	.	TRBV5-4	TRBJ1-2	.
CASSPGTGNYNEQFF	TGTGCCAGCAGCCCGGGGACAGGGAATTACAATGAGCAGTTCTTC	TRBD1	TRBV7-2	TRBJ2-1	.
CASSSGTHLNEQFF	TGTGCCAGCAGTTCCGGGACTCACTTAAATGAGCAGTTCTTC	.	TRBV6-6	TRBJ2-1	.
CASSLRGQGSEQFF	TGCGCCAGCAGCTTGAGGGGACAGGGGAGTGAGCAGTTCTTC	TRBD1	TRBV5-1	TRBJ2-1	.
CASTPGSTFYEQYF	TGTGCCAGCACCCCGGGGTCGACTTTCTACGAGCAGTACTTC	.	TRBV28	TRBJ2-7	few
CASRPTADTQYF	TGTGCCAGCAGACCCACAGCAGATACGCAGTATTTT	.	TRBV7-9	TRBJ2-3	.
CASSSTGYQPQHF	TGTGCCAGCAGTAGCACAGGGTATCAGCCCCAGCATTTT	.	TRBV27	TRBJ1-5	.
CASSGTNNEQFF	TGTGCCAGCAGCGGCACTAACAATGAGCAGTTCTTC	.	TRBV27	TRBJ2-1	once
CASSFEAQAGETQYF	TGTGCCAGCAGCTTCGAGGCGCAGGCGGGCGAGACCCAGTACTTC	.	TRBV5-4	TRBJ2-5	.
CASSLRQMSTEAFF	TGTGCCAGCAGTTTAAGACAGATGAGCACTGAAGCTTTCTTT	.	TRBV27	TRBJ1-1	once
CASFDTGTGELFF	TGCGCCAGTTTCGATACAGGGACCGGGGAGCTGTTTTTT	.	TRBV5-1	TRBJ2-2	once
CASSQDLPRQGPDTQYF	TGCGCCAGCAGCCAAGATCTGCCACGGCAGGGCCCAGATACGCAGTATTTT	.	TRBV4-3	TRBJ2-3	.
CASSLPAGDYNEQFF	TGTGCCAGCAGCTTACCGGCGGGGGACTACAATGAGCAGTTCTTC	TRBD2	TRBV13	TRBJ2-1	.
CASSLVSGDGNTIYF	TGTGCCAGCAGCTTGGTCTCGGGGGACGGAAACACCATATATTTT	.	TRBV5-6	TRBJ1-3	few
CASTPDSMANGYTF	TGTGCCAGCACCCCGGACAGCATGGCCAATGGCTACACCTTC	.	TRBV6-5	TRBJ1-2	.
CASSVTPTGTGELFF	TGTGCCAGCAGCGTTACACCGACAGGGACCGGGGAGCTGTTTTTT	TRBD1	TRBV6-5	TRBJ2-2	.
CASSSPGEKLFF	TGTGCCAGCAGTTCACCGGGAGAAAAACTGTTTTTT	.	TRBV6-2/TRBV6-3	TRBJ1-4	.
CAWSVPTNTEAFF	TGTGCCTGGAGTGTACCTACGAACACTGAAGCTTTCTTT	.	TRBV30	TRBJ1-1	.
CATSALAGGSGELFF	TGTGCCACCAGTGCGCTAGCGGGAGGTTCCGGGGAGCTGTTTTTT	TRBD2	TRBV24-1	TRBJ2-2	.
CASRRFSYEQYF	TGTGCCAGCAGGAGGTTCTCCTACGAGCAGTACTTC	.	TRBV21-1	TRBJ2-7	once
CAISGGFEQQYF	TGTGCCATCAGTGGAGGTTTTGAACAGCAGTACTTC	.	TRBV10-3	TRBJ2-7	.
CASSFPGNYGYTF	TGTGCCAGCAGTTTCCCCGGGAACTATGGCTACACCTTC	.	TRBV6-5	TRBJ1-2	.
CASIPDGGRNSPLHF	TGTGCCAGCATCCCGGACGGGGGTAGGAATTCACCCCTCCACTTT	.	TRBV7-9	TRBJ1-6	.
CAISEAEVRGYTF	TGTGCCATCAGTGAGGCCGAAGTACGGGGCTACACCTTC	.	TRBV10-3	TRBJ1-2	.
CASSPDRGGTEAFF	TGTGCCAGCAGCCCTGACAGGGGGGGTACTGAAGCTTTCTTT	TRBD1	TRBV7-9	TRBJ1-1	.
CASSLTGEYGEAEAFF	TGTGCCAGCAGCTTAACGGGAGAGTACGGGGAGGCTGAAGCTTTCTTT	.	TRBV7-3	TRBJ1-1	.
CASTNKARGETYEQYF	TGTGCCAGCACCAATAAGGCCCGGGGGGAAACCTACGAGCAGTACTTC	TRBD2	TRBV5-4	TRBJ2-7	.
CATGERGGMSDEQFF	TGTGCCACGGGGGAGAGGGGAGGTATGTCAGATGAGCAGTTCTTC	.	TRBV24-1	TRBJ2-1	.
CASSWGTASVAGNTIYF	TGTGCCAGTAGTTGGGGGACAGCCTCAGTGGCTGGAAACACCATATATTTT	TRBD1	TRBV19	TRBJ1-3	once
CASSLAGQGAGVGSYNEQFF	TGTGCCAGCAGCTTAGCGGGTCAAGGAGCGGGAGTCGGCTCCTACAATGAGCAGTTCTTC	TRBD2	TRBV7-2	TRBJ2-1	.
CAITIDGPNNSPLHF	TGTGCCATCACGATAGATGGGCCCAATAATTCACCCCTCCACTTT	.	TRBV10-3	TRBJ1-6	.
CASSQSTGTYNSPLHF	TGTGCCAGCAGCCAGTCAACAGGGACCTATAATTCACCCCTCCACTTT	.	TRBV11-1	TRBJ1-6	.
CASSTGGTNEKLFF	TGTGCCAGCAGCACCGGGGGAACTAATGAAAAACTGTTTTTT	.	TRBV3-1/TRBV3-2	TRBJ1-4	.
CASSFGLAGPYEQYF	TGTGCCAGCAGTTTCGGACTAGCGGGGCCCTACGAGCAGTACTTC	TRBD2	TRBV6-5	TRBJ2-7	.
CAIWTGTYNSPLHF	TGTGCCATCTGGACAGGGACCTATAATTCACCCCTCCACTTT	TRBD1	TRBV10-3	TRBJ1-6	.
CASTDGTAINEQFF	TGCGCCAGCACGGACGGGACAGCCATCAATGAGCAGTTCTTC	TRBD1	TRBV10-1	TRBJ2-1	.
CASSLARDGGNTIYF	TGTGCCAGCAGCCTAGCGAGAGACGGGGGAAACACCATATATTTT	.	TRBV7-2	TRBJ1-3	.
CASSRGGSSGNTIYF	TGTGCCAGCAGCAGAGGTGGGAGCTCTGGAAACACCATATATTTT	.	TRBV27	TRBJ1-3	.
CAARGLAGNNEQFF	TGCGCCGCCAGGGGACTAGCGGGGAACAATGAGCAGTTCTTC	TRBD2	TRBV4-3	TRBJ2-1	.
CASSQEVQLAGGGTGELFF	TGTGCCAGCAGCCAAGAGGTTCAACTAGCGGGAGGAGGCACCGGGGAGCTGTTTTTT	TRBD2	TRBV4-2	TRBJ2-2	.
CASSLVLPNTIYF	TGTGCCAGCAGTTTGGTCCTACCAAACACCATATATTTT	.	TRBV12-3/TRBV12-4	TRBJ1-3	.
CASRLGGRAYNEQFF	TGTGCCAGCCGATTGGGAGGGCGGGCATACAATGAGCAGTTCTTC	TRBD2	TRBV6-5	TRBJ2-1	.
CASLGGGGSYNEQFF	TGTGCCTCTTTGGGGGGAGGGGGCTCCTACAATGAGCAGTTCTTC	.	TRBV10-3	TRBJ2-1	.
CASSSQGTNIQYF	TGTGCCAGCAGCTCTCAGGGGACCAACATTCAGTACTTC	.	TRBV13	TRBJ2-4	once
CAGRWGGVGAEAFF	TGTGCCGGGAGGTGGGGGGGCGTTGGCGCTGAAGCTTTCTTT	.	TRBV30	TRBJ1-1	.